This T cell receptor beta chain was observed in a study of cytomegalovirus exposure and HLA in healthy donors. This CDR3 contains 13 residues. The V end was cut by 0 bases, the J end by 7 bases, with 7 bases between. The germline gives CDR1 SGHTA, CDR2 FQGTGA. Clones were read by immunoSEQ multiplex PCR, and TCRdb kept only the in-frame ones, dropping some. The sample lists approximately 300,000 clones, roughly 90% occurring once. The sequenced sample consisted of PBMCs. The chain links TRBV7-3 to TRBJ2-1; D gene unclear. This TCR was recovered from a woman younger than 30 in good health and CMV-seronegative. The CDR3 nucleotides read TGTGCCAGCAGCTTAACGTTCTCGAATGAGCAGTTCTTC. This encodes CASSLTFSNEQFF.